This T cell receptor (beta chain) emerged from a study of OX40 agonist ivuxolimab in advanced cancers. Study as a whole: An anti-OX40 (CD134) antibody with agonistic activity, ivuxolimab, was administered to patients. The group had a mean age of about 60 years, ranged from roughly 23 to 90, and was just under 85% male.

The assay was immunoSEQ multiplex PCR, and TCRdb's table has in-frame clones only and misses some. The table has 55,000 to 65,000 clones, roughly 90% seen once. Germline V gene data show CDR1 as LNHDA and CDR2 as SQIVND (reference sequence). V lost 3 bases and J 7 bases, leaving 6 bases between the germline ends. This CDR3 comprises 12 residues. The V call is TRBV19, the J call TRBJ2-2; D not certain. This clonotype was sampled from an adult with an advanced solid tumor such as melanoma, head and neck, liver or kidney cancer. Sequences were derived from CD4+ or CD8+ T cells sorted from blood, sampled in a trial of the OX40 agonist ivuxolimab. CDR3 region: CASSMKFGELFF. Written as DNA, the CDR3 is TGTGCCAGTAGTATGAAGTTCGGGGAGCTGTTTTTT.